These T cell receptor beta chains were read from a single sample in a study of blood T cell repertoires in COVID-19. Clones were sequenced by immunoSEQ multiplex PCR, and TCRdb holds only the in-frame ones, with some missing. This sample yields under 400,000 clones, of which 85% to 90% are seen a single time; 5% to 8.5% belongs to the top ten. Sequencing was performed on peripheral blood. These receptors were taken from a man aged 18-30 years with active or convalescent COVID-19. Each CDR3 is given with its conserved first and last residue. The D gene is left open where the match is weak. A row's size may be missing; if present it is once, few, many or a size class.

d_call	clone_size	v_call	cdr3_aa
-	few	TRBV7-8	CASSQLPAGGQPQHF
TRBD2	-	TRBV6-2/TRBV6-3	CASSYILAGRETQYF
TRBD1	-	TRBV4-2	CASSKTGVLPQHF
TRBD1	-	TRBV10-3	CAIRADRGYGYTF
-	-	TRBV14	CASSQNRASGNTIYF
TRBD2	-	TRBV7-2	CASSLRTGGTSGVPYEQYF
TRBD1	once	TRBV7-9	CASSRGQAETQYF
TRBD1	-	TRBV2	CASSPGQGANYGYTF
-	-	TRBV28	CASSFLLSGGNTIYF
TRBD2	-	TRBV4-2	CASSQDALFGTSGRGNEQFF
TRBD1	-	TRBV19	CASRPTGAVLGPEQFF
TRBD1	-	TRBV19	CASSLGQRTDTQYF
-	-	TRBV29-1	CSASGLAGNQPQHF
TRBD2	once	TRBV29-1	CSADPAGVDTGELFF
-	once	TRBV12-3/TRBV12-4	CASHAGDTQYF
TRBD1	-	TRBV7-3	CASSSTGDGEQYF
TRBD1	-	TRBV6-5	CATGQGSYEQYF
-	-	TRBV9	CASSAGPQGNEQFF
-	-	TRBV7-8	CASSLVVGNQPQHF
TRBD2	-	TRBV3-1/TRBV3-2	CASSQKRGGTDTQYF
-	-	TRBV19	CASSMFLAGWMDTEAFF
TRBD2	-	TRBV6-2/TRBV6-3	CASSYGGGSYNEQFF
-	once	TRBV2	CASNNVLNSPLHF
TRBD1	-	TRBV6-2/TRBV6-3	CASSYAAGGPGEQYF
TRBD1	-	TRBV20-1	CSAGQVIQYF
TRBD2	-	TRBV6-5	CASTHRGGNEQYF
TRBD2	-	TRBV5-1	CASSSGGAGGSSYNEQFF
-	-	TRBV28	CASTNVGQLYEQYF